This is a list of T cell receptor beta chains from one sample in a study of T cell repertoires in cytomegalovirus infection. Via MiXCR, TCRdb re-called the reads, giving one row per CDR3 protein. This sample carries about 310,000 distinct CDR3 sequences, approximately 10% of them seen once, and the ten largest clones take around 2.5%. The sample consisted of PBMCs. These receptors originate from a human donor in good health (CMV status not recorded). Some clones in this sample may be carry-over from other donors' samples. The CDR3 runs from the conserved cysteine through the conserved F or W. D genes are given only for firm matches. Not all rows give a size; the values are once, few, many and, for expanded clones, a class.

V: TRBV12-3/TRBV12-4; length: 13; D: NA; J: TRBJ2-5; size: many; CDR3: CASSSRSQETQYF; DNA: TGTGCCAGCAGTTCCCGATCCCAAGAGACCCAGTACTTC
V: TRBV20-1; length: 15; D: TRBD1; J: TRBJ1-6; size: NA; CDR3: CSAREILQGNSPLHF; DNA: TGCAGTGCTAGAGAAATCTTACAGGGGAATTCACCCCTCCACTTT
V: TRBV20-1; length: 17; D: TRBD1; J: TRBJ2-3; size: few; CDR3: CSAKDRVFLSLTDTQYF; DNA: TGCAGTGCTAAGGACAGGGTATTCCTCTCTCTCACAGATACGCAGTATTTT
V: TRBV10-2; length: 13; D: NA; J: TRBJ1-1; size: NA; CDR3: CASSSAGNTEAFF; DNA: TGCGCCAGCAGTTCCGCAGGGAACACTGAAGCTTTCTTT
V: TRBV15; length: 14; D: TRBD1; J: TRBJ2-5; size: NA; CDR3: CATSLRDRGETQYF; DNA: TGTGCCACCAGCCTACGAGACAGGGGGGAGACCCAGTACTTC
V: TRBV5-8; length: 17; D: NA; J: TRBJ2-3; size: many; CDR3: CASSLGFRQDQADTQYF; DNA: TGTGCCAGCAGCTTGGGATTCAGGCAGGATCAGGCAGATACGCAGTATTTT
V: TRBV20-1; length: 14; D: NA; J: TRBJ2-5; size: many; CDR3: CSAREEQGRETQYF; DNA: TGCAGTGCTAGAGAAGAACAGGGTCGGGAGACCCAGTACTTC
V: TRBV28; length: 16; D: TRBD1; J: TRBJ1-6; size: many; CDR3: CASSSPGQGFHSPLHF; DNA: TGTGCCAGCAGTTCCCCGGGACAGGGATTTCATTCACCCCTCCACTTT
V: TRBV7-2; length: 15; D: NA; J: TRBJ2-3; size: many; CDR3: CASSLERFDTDTQYF; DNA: TGTGCCAGCAGCTTGGAACGATTTGACACAGATACGCAGTATTTT
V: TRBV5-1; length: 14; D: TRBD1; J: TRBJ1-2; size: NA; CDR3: CASSPDRRDYGYTF; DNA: TGCGCCAGCAGCCCGGACAGGAGGGACTATGGCTACACCTTC
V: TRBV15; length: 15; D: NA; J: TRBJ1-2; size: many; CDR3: CATSPSFGPNYGYTF; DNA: TGTGCCACCAGCCCCAGTTTCGGCCCTAACTATGGCTACACCTTC
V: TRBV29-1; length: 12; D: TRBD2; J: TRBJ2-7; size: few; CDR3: CSVREGSYEQYF; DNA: TGCAGCGTCAGGGAGGGGTCCTACGAGCAGTACTTC
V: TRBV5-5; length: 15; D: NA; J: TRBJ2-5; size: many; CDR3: CASSLDRWFQETQYF; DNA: TGTGCCAGCAGCTTGGATAGGTGGTTCCAAGAGACCCAGTACTTC
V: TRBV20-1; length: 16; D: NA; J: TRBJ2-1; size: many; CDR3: CSARALDGGSYNEQFF; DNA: TGCAGTGCTAGAGCCCTCGACGGGGGCTCCTACAATGAGCAGTTCTTC
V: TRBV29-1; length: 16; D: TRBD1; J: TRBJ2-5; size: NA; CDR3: CSVEDLGTALQETQYF; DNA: TGCAGCGTTGAAGATCTAGGGACAGCCCTCCAAGAGACCCAGTACTTC
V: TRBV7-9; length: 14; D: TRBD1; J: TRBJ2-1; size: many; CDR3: CASSQGQDYNEQFF; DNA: TGTGCCAGCAGCCAGGGACAGGATTACAATGAGCAGTTCTTC
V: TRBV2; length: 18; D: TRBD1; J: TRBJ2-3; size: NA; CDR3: CASSGETGGSRSTDTQYF; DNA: TGTGCCAGCAGTGGCGAAACAGGGGGCTCGAGGAGCACAGATACGCAGTATTTT
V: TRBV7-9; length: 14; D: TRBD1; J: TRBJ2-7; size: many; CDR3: CASRGQGPSYEQYF; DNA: TGTGCCAGCAGGGGACAGGGGCCCTCCTACGAGCAGTACTTC
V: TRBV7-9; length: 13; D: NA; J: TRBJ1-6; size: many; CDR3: CASSLVWDSPLHF; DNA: TGTGCCAGCAGCTTAGTTTGGGATTCACCCCTCCACTTT
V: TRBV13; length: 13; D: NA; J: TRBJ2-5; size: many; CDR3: CASSSEGELPQYF; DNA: TGTGCCAGCAGCTCCGAAGGAGAACTTCCCCAGTACTTC
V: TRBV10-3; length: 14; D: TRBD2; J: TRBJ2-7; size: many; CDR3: CAIRTGGDSYEQYF; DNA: TGTGCCATTAGGACTGGGGGGGACTCCTACGAGCAGTACTTC
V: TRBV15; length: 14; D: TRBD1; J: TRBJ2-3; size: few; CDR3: CATSRTTGTDTQYF; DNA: TGTGCCACCAGCAGAACGACAGGGACAGATACGCAGTATTTT
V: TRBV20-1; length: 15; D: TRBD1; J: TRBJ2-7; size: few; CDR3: CSATTADRSFYEQYF; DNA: TGCAGTGCTACGACGGCGGACAGGAGCTTCTACGAGCAGTACTTC